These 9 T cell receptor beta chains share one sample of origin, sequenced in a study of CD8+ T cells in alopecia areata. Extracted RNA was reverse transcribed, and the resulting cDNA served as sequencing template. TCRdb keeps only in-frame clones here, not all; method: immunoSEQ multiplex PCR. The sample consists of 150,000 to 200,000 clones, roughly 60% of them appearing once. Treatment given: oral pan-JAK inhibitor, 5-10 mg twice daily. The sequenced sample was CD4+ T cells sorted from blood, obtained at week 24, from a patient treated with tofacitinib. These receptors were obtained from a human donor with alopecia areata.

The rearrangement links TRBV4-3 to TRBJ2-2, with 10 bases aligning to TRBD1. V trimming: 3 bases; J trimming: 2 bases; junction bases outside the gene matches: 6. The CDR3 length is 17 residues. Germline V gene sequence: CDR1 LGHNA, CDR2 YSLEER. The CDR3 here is CASSQGSTGGNTGELFF. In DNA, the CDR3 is TGCGCCAGCAGCCAGGGGTCGACAGGGGGCAACACCGGGGAGCTGTTTTTT.

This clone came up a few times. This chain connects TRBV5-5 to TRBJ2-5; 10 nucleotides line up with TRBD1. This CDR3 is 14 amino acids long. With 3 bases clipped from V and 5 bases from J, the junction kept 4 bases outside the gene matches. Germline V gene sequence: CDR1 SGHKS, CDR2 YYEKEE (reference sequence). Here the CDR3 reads CASSSDRGRETQYF. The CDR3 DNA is TGTGCCAGCAGCTCCGACAGGGGGCGGGAGACCCAGTACTTC.

Here the CDR3 DNA reads TGTGCCAGCAGCTTAGGAGGAGAATACGAGCAGTACTTC. Translating gives CASSLGGEYEQYF. The chain links TRBV11-2 to TRBJ2-7; D is unclear. The CDR3 contains 13 residues. The V gene lost 1 base and the J gene lost 4 bases, with 8 bases spanning the gap. Per germline, CDR1 SGHAT and CDR2 FQNNGV.

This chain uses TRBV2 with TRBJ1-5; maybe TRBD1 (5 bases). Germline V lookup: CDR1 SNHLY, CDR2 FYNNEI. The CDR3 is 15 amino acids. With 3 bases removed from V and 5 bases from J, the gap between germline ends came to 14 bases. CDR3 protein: CASSDKQAAYQPQHF. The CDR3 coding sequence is TGTGCCAGCAGTGATAAACAGGCCGCCTATCAGCCCCAGCATTTT.

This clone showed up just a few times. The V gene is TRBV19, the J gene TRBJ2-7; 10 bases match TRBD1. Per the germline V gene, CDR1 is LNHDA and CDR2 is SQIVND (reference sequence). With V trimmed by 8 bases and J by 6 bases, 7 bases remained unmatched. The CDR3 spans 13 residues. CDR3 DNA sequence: TGTGCCAGTTCACGGGACAGGGGAAGCGAGCAGTACTTC. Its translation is CASSRDRGSEQYF.

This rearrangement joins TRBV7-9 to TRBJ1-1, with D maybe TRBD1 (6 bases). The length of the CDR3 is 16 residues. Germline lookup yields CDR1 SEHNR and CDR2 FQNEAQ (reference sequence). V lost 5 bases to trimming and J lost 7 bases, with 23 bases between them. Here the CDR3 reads CASSQLGGHLVYEAFF. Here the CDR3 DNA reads TGTGCCAGCAGCCAGCTTGGGGGGCACCTGGTCTATGAAGCTTTCTTT. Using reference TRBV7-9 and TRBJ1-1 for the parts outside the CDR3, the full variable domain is DTGVSQNPRHKITKRGQNVTFRCDPISEHNRLYWYRQTLGQGPEFLTYFQNEAQLEKSRLLSDRFSAERPKGSFSTLEIQRTEQGDSAMYLCASSQLGGHLVYEAFFGQGTRLTVV.

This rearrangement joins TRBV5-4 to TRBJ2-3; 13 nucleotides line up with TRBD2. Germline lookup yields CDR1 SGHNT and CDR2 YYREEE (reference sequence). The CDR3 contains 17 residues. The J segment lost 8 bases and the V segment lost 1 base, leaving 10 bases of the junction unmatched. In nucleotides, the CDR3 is TGTGCCAGCAGCTTGACTAGGACTAGCGGGGGCCTCAGTACGCAGTATTTT. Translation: CASSLTRTSGGLSTQYF.

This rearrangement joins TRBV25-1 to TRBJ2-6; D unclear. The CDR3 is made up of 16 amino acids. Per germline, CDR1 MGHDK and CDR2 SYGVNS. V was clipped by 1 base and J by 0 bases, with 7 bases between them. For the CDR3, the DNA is TGTGCCAGCAGTGAATCTCTGGTCTCTGGGGCCAACGTCCTGACTTTC. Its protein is CASSESLVSGANVLTF.

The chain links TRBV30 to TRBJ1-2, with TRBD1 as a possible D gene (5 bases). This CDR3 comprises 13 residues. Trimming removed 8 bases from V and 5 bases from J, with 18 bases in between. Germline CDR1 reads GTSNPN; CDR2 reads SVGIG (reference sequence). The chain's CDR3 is CAAVPGLGYGYTF. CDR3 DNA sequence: TGTGCCGCAGTACCGGGACTTGGATATGGCTACACCTTC.